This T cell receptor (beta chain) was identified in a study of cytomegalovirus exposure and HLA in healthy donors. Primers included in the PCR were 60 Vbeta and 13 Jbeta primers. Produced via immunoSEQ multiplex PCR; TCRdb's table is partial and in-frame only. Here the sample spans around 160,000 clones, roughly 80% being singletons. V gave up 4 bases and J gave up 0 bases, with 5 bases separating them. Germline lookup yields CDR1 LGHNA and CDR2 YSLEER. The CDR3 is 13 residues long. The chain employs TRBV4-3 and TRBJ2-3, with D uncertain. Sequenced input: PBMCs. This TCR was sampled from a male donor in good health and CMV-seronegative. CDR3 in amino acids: CASSPTSTDTQYF. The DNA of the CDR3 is TGCGCCAGCAGCCCGACTAGCACAGATACGCAGTATTTT.